The 13 T cell receptor delta chains below come from one sample, sequenced in a study of γδ T cells in repeated Plasmodium falciparum infection. Vgamma9/Vdelta2+ and Vdelta2-negative gammadelta T cells were flow-sorted from PBMC for bulk sequencing. TCRdb re-identified clones in the multiplex PCR reads via CATT. Found here are 70,000 to 95,000 delta-chain clones, 1.4% of them singletons; the top ten hold around 8.5%. Sequenced sample: gamma-delta T cells from blood. The origin of the receptors is a pool of human donors (malaria-infected and uninfected, not separated).

This clone has only a few counts. A far larger clone is just one base off, so this is likely a read error. Additional DNA sequences in this sample encode the identical CDR3. The V and J genes are TRDV1 and TRDJ1; D is perhaps TRDD3 (5 bases). The J gene, not given by TCRdb, was assigned here from a germline match of the nucleotide sequence. The CDR3 totals 16 residues. Per germline, CDR1 TSWWSYY and CDR2 QGS. The CDR3 reads CALGELSRYSTDKLIF. The CDR3 nucleotides read TGCGCTCTTGGGGAACTGTCCCGATACAGCACCGATAAACTCATCTTT.

This clone was observed at least ten times. Translating this DNA gives a protein that differs at residue 5 from the TCRdb one, which belongs to a much larger clone; a read error is likely, and the protein shown is this translation. The genes are TRDV1 and TRDJ1; D may be TRDD3 (6 bases). The CDR3 is made up of 21 amino acids. V was shortened by 4 bases and J by 0 bases, with 30 bases between the two germline ends. Germline loops: CDR1 TSWWSYY, CDR2 QGS. Written as DNA, the CDR3 is TGTGCTCTTGGGGGACTGGGCCTCCTCCTTCTTACGGGGAGGTACACCGATAAACTCATCTTT. Protein product: CALGGLGLLLLTGRYTDKLIF.

Only a few counts were recorded for this clone. The TCRdb record carries a much larger clone's protein, which differs from this DNA's translation at residue 13; a read error is the likely cause, and the protein listed here is the DNA translation. The chain couples TRDV2 to TRDJ2; 12 bases agree with TRDD3. TCRdb does not report a J gene; here it was assigned by matching the DNA to germline references. Germline V gene sequence: CDR1 GEAIGNYY, CDR2 EKD. This CDR3 has 18 amino acids. Trimming at V came to 0 bases and at J to 6 bases, leaving 10 bases not matched to a gene. The CDR3 sequence: CACDTSLGDTGVAAQLFF. CDR3 sequence (DNA): TGTGCCTGTGACACCTCTCTGGGGGATACGGGCGTGGCAGCACAACTCTTCTTT.

This clone was found a few times. TCRdb lists the protein of a much larger clone for this DNA, which differs at residue 19, so this is likely a read error; the protein given here is translated from the DNA itself. The chain employs TRDV2 and TRDJ1, with 8 bases fitting TRDD3. Matching the DNA to germline supplied the J gene, which TCRdb does not give. The CDR3 spans 22 residues. Germline CDR1 is GEAIGNYY and CDR2 is EKD. The CDR3 DNA sequence: TGTGCCTGTGACAACCTCCTGCCTTCTGGGGGAGAAGGGAGGCCGTACACCGATAGACTCATCTTT. Translating gives CACDNLLPSGGEGRPYTDRLIF.

A few counts support this clone. With only one base between it and a far larger clone, this is likely a read error. The same CDR3 can be traced to other DNA sequences in this sample. The chain recombines TRDV2 with TRDJ1; 11 bases are a match to TRDD3. The germline V gene has CDR1 GEAIGNYY and CDR2 EKD. The CDR3 sequence is 20 residues long. CDR3 bases: TGTGCCTGTGACAAACCTTCCTACTGGGGGATAGAGAGGTACACCGATAAGCTCATCTTT. As protein: CACDKPSYWGIERYTDKLIF.

In this sample, this clone turned up many times. A far larger clone is one nucleotide away, so this likely arose from a read error. It is unclear where the CDR3 begins or ends on the DNA, so no DNA is shown, and the CDR3 is as TCRdb lists it. This same CDR3 is encoded by further DNA sequences in the sample. TRDV2 is the V gene, and the J gene was not called; the table's D gene call, TRDD3, was not cross checked with the DNA. The CDR3 is 15 residues long, ends included. Germline V CDR1 and CDR2: GEAIGNYY, EKD. CDR3 in amino acids: CACDNVGIGTAQLFF.

Turning to this clone: This DNA translates differently at residue 4 from the TCRdb protein, which is that of a much larger clone; a read error is likely, and the protein shown is the DNA's own translation. The chain employs TRDV2 and TRDJ1; D gene uncertain. CDR1 and CDR2 from the germline V gene are GEAIGNYY and EKD. The CDR3 runs 15 residues. V was pared by 5 bases and J by 0 bases, with 15 bases between. CDR3 in amino acids: CACVPVPIHTDKLIF. The CDR3, as DNA: TGTGCCTGTGTCCCGGTTCCCATCCACACCGATAAACTCATCTTT.

This clone was seen many times. V gene TRDV1 combines with J gene TRDJ1; D is perhaps TRDD3 (6 bases). CDR3 length: 18 amino acids. In germline, CDR1 is TSWWSYY, CDR2 QGS. The V and J ends lost 2 bases and 0 bases respectively, with 19 bases between them. In DNA, the CDR3 is TGTGCTCTTGGGGAAAGGTTAGCCTGGGGATTGTACACCGATAAACTCATCTTT. Its translation is CALGERLAWGLYTDKLIF.

The table lists this clone with many counts. This likely reflects a read error, since a far larger clone is one base away. Other DNA variants within this sample encode the same CDR3. The V gene was identified as TRDV1, while no J gene was called; TRDD3, the table's D call, lacks a check against the DNA. The CDR3 extends over 17 amino acids. Germline lookup yields CDR1 TSWWSYY and CDR2 QGS. CDR3 in amino acids: CALGELLWGIRADKLIF. For the CDR3, the DNA is TGTGCTCTTGGGGAACTCCTGTGGGGGATAAGGGCCGATAAACTCATCTTC.

This clone was picked up a small number of times. The protein held in TCRdb is that of a much larger clone and does not match this DNA's translation at residue 2, likely because of a read error; the protein shown is translated from the DNA. The chain uses TRDV1 and TRDJ1, with TRDD3 matching 13 bases. Germline V gene data show CDR1 as TSWWSYY and CDR2 as QGS. CDR3 length equals 15 residues. CDR3 in DNA: TGTTCTCTTGGGGAAGGACTGGGGGATACGGAGGAACTCATCTTT. This translates into CSLGEGLGDTEELIF.

Of note for this clone: TCRdb's entry gives the protein of a much larger clone, which mismatches this DNA's translation at residue 8, likely from a read error; the protein reported here is translated from the DNA. The chain recombines TRDV1 with TRDJ1; TRDD3 might be the D (5 bases). The J gene is absent in TCRdb and was assigned here via DNA matching to germline. The germline gives CDR1 TSWWSYY, CDR2 QGS. The CDR3 covers 15 residues. Trimming pared 4 bases from V and 3 bases from J, leaving 15 bases between. The DNA for the CDR3 is TGTGCTCTTGGGGTCCCGGGGGGTACAGCCGATAAACTCATCTTT. This sequence encodes CALGVPGGTADKLIF.

About this clone itself: For this DNA, TCRdb reports the protein of a much larger clone, which diverges at residue 6, most likely from a read error; the protein presented here is translated directly from the DNA. The V and J genes are TRDV1 and TRDJ1; either TRDD2 or TRDD3 may supply D (5 bases each). TCRdb does not report a J gene; here it was assigned by matching the DNA to germline references. Germline V gives CDR1 TSWWSYY, CDR2 QGS. V lost 3 bases, J lost 0 bases, and 29 bases lay in between. This CDR3 spans 21 amino acids. The CDR3 sequence is CALGDAAYRYWYLSYTDKLIF. The CDR3 coding sequence is TGTGCTCTTGGGGATGCCGCCTACAGGTACTGGTACCTTTCGTACACCGATAAACTCATCTTT.

As regards this clone: TCRdb pairs this DNA with a much larger clone's protein that differs at residue 15, likely a read error; the protein shown was translated from the DNA. The J gene is TRDJ4, the V gene TRDV1, with TRDD3 matching 11 bases. The length of the CDR3 is 25 residues. CDR1 is TSWWSYY, CDR2 QGS, per germline. After removal of 4 bases from V and 3 bases from J, the junction contained 37 bases not matched to a gene. The CDR3: CALGGPHGRLVPIDYVLGDKGPLIF. The DNA for the CDR3 is TGTGCTCTTGGGGGTCCCCATGGACGGCTTGTCCCAATCGACTATGTACTGGGGGATAAAGGACCCCTGATCTTT.